This T cell receptor (beta chain) was observed in a study of Graves' ophthalmopathy and Graves' hyperthyroidism. Study-wide results and caveats: Blood was where most expanded thyroid clonotypes above 0.001 frequency also turned up. With a specificity of roughly 72% and a sensitivity of about 71%, the model predicted ophthalmopathy progression.

An approximately 10 ml volume of fresh peripheral blood provided the PBMCs. Amplification of TCR beta CDR3 regions used RNA transcripts. RT-PCR with HTBI primers came first, then second-round multiplex PCR. MiXCR, run by TCRdb on the multiplex PCR reads, gives a single entry per CDR3 protein. The repertoire consists of about 740,000 distinct CDR3 sequences, with 40% occurring once and the leading ten covering roughly 45%. Looked up from germline, CDR1 is SGHDN and CDR2 is FVKESK. This CDR3 is 15 amino acids long. Trimming took 3 bases from V and 4 from J; bases not matched to a gene: 6. Details on this clonotype: What it recognizes is unknown.

This clonotype was obtained from an adult man with Graves' ophthalmopathy. Sequencing was performed on peripheral blood. The chain is built from TRBV14 and TRBJ1-1; TRBD1 matches at 9 bases. The CDR3 reads CASSQNRGPVTEAFF. The CDR3 DNA follows: TGTGCCAGCAGCCAGAACAGGGGGCCAGTCACTGAAGCTTTCTTT.